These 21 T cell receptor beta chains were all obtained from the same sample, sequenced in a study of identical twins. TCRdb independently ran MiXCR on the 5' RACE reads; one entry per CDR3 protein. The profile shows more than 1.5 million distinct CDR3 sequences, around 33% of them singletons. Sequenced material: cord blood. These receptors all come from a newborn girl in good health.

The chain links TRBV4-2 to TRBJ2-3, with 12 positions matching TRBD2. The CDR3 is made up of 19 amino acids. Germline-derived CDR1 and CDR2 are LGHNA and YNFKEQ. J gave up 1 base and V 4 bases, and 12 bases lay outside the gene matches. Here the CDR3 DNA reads TGTGCCAGCAGCCGGAAACTAGCGGGGGGTCCCTCGGGCACAGATACGCAGTATTTT. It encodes CASSRKLAGGPSGTDTQYF.

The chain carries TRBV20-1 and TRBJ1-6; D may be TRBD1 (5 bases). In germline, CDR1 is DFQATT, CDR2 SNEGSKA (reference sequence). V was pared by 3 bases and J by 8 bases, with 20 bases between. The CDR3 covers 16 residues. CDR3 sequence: CSASSVEDSNYSPLHF. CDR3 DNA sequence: TGCAGTGCTAGCTCCGTGGAAGACAGTAATTATTCACCCCTCCACTTT.

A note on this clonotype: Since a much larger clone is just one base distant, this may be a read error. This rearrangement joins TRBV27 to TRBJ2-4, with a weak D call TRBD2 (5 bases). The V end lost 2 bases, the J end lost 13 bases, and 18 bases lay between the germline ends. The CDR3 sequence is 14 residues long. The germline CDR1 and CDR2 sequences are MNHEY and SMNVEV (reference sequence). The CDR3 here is CASSLEGSYYGQYF. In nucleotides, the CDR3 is TGTGCCAGCAGTTTAGAGGGATCTTACTACGGGCAGTACTTC.

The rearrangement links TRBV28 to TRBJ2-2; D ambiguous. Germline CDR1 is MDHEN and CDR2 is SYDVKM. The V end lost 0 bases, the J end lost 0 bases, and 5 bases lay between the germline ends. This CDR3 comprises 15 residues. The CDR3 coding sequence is TGTGCCAGCAGTTTATGGACCGCGAACACCGGGGAGCTGTTTTTT. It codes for CASSLWTANTGELFF.

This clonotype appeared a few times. In DNA form, the CDR3 reads TGCGCCAGCAGCTCCGGGACAGCTAATGAGCAGTTCTTC. Encoded protein: CASSSGTANEQFF. This chain joins TRBV5-1 and TRBJ2-1; 7 bases fit TRBD1. Unmatched junction bases numbered 4, after V lost 3 bases and J lost 7 bases. CDR1 SGHRS and CDR2 YFSETQ come from the germline V gene. This CDR3 spans 13 amino acids.

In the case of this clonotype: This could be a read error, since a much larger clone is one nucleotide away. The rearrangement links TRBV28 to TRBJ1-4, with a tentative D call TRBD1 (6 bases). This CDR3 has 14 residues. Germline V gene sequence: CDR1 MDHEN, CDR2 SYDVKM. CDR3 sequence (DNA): TGTGCCAGCAATTTAGGGGGGGCGGGTGAAAAACTGTTTTTT. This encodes CASNLGGAGEKLFF.

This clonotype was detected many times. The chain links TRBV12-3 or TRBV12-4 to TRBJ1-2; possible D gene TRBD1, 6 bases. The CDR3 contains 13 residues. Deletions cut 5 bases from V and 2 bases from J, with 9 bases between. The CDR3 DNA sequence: TGTGCCAGCAGTCACACAGGGAACTATGGCTACACCTTC. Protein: CASSHTGNYGYTF.

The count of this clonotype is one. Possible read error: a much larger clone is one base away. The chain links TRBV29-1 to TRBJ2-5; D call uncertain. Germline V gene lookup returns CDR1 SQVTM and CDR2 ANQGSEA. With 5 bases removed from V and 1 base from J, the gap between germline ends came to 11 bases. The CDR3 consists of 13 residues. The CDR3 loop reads CSVQRWTQETQYF. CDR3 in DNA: TGCAGCGTTCAACGTTGGACCCAAGAGACCCAGTACTTC.

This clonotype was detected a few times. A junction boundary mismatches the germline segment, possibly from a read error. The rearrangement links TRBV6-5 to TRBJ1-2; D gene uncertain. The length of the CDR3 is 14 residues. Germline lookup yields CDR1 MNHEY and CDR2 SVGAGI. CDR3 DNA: TGTGCCGGCAGTCGGTCGAGTTCCCTGGGTGGCTACACCTTC. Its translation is CAGSRSSSLGGYTF.

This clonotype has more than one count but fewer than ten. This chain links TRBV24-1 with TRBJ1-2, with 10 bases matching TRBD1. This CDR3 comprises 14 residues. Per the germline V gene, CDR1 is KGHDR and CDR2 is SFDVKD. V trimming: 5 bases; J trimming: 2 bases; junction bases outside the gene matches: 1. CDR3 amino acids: CATSGTGGNYGYTF. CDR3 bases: TGTGCCACCAGTGGGACAGGGGGGAACTATGGCTACACCTTC.

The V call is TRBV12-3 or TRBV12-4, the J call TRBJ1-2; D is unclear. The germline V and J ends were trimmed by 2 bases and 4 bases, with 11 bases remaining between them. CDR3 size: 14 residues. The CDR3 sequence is CASSLNRETYGYTF. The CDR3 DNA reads TGTGCCAGCAGTTTAAACCGGGAAACCTATGGCTACACCTTC.

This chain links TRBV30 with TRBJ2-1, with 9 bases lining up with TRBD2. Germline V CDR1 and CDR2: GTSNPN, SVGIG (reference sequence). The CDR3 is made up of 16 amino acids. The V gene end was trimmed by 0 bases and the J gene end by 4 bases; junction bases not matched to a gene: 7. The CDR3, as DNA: TGTGCCTGGAGTGTACGCCGACTAGCGGTTTACAATGAGCAGTTCTTC. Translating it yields CAWSVRRLAVYNEQFF.

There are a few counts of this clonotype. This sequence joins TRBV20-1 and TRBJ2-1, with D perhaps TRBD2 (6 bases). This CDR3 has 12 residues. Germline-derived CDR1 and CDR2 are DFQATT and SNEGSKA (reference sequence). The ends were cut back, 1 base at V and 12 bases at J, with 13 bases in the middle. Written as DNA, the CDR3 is TGCAGTGCTAGAGTACCCCGGAGGGGGCAGTTCTTC. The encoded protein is CSARVPRRGQFF.

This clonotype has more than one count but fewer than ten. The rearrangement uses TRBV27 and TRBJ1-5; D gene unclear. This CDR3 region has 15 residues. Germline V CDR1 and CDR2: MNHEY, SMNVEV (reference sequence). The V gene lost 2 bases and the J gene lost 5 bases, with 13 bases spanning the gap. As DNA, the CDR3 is TGTGCCAGCAGTTTAGGTTACGGGGTGCATCAGCCCCAGCATTTT. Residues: CASSLGYGVHQPQHF.

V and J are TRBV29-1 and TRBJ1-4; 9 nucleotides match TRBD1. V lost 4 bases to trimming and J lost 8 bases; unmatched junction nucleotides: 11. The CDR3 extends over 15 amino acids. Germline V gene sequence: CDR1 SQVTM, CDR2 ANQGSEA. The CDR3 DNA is TGCAGCGTTGCGAATTCTAGGACAGGGGACGAAAAACTGTTTTTT. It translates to CSVANSRTGDEKLFF.

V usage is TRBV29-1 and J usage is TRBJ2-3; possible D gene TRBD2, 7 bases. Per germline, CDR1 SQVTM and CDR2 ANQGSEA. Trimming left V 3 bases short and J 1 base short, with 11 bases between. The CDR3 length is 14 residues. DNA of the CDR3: TGCAGCGTTGACAGGCGGGGGCGCACAGATACGCAGTATTTT. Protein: CSVDRRGRTDTQYF.

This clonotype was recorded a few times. CDR3: CATSDDSSYNEQFF. The CDR3 DNA sequence: TGTGCCACCAGTGATGACAGCTCCTACAATGAGCAGTTCTTC. This sequence joins TRBV24-1 and TRBJ2-1, with D possibly being TRBD1 (5 bases). Germline V gene data show CDR1 as KGHDR and CDR2 as SFDVKD. V lost 3 bases and J 0 bases, leaving 5 bases between the germline ends. This CDR3 is 14 amino acids long.

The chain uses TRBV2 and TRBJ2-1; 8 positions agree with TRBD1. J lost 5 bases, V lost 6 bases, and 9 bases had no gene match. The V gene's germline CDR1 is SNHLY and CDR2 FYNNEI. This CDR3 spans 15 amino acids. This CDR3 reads CASRRQGIGDNEQFF. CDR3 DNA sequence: TGTGCCAGCAGGAGACAGGGGATAGGTGACAATGAGCAGTTCTTC. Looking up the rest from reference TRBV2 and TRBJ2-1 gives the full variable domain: EPEVTQTPSHQVTQMGQEVILRCVPISNHLYFYWYRQILGQKVEFLVSFYNNEISEKSEIFDDQFSVERPDGSNFTLKIRSTKLEDSAMYFCASRRQGIGDNEQFFGPGTRLTVL.

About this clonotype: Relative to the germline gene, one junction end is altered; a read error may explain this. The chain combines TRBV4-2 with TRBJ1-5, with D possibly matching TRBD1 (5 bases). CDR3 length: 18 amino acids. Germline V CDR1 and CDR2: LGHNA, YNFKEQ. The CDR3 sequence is CACSQESLRVWSNQPQHF. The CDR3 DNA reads TGTGCCTGCAGCCAAGAGAGCCTCAGGGTTTGGAGCAATCAGCCCCAGCATTTT.

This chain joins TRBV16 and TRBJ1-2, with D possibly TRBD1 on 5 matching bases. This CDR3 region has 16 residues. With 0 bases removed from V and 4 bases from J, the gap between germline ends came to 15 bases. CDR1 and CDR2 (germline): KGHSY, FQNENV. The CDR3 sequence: CASSQSAGRAVYGYTF. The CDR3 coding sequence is TGTGCCAGCAGCCAATCAGCAGGGAGAGCAGTCTATGGCTACACCTTC. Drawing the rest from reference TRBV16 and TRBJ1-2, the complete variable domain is GEEVAQTPKHLVRGEGQKAKLYCAPIKGHSYVFWYQQVLKNEFKFLISFQNENVFDETGMPKERFSAKCLPNSPCSLEIQATKLEDSAVYFCASSQSAGRAVYGYTFGSGTRLTVV.

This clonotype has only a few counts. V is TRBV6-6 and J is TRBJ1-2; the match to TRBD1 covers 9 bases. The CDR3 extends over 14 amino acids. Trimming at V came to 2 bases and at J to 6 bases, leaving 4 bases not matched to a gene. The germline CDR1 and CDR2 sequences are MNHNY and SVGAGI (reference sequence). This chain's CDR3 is CASSYRTGEDGYTF. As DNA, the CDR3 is TGTGCCAGCAGTTACAGGACAGGGGAGGATGGCTACACCTTC.